The rows below give T cell receptor beta chains drawn from one sample of a study of shared clonotypes between healthy human individuals. The table came from immunoSEQ multiplex PCR; TCRdb's copy has only in-frame clones and leaves some out. The sample holds 2 million to 2.5 million clones, approximately 93% seen once. Sequenced input: naive CD4+ T cells from PBMCs. These receptors all come from a man between 18 and 29 years old in good health. Some clones in this sample may be carry-over from other donors' samples. CDR3s include the opening cysteine and the closing phenylalanine or tryptophan. A D gene is named only where the DNA matches it firmly. Not every row has a clone size; where given, it reads once, few, many or a size class.

v_gene	j_gene	d_gene	abundance	CDR3aa	CDR3nt
TRBV21-1	TRBJ2-4	-	-	CASSKGRGSKNIQYF	TGTGCCAGCAGCAAAGGACGAGGGAGCAAAAACATTCAGTACTTC
TRBV25-1	TRBJ2-7	-	once	CASSEYEQLYEQYF	TGTGCCAGCAGTGAATATGAACAGCTCTACGAGCAGTACTTC
TRBV7-3	TRBJ2-3	-	-	CASSFGNSLSTDTQYF	TGTGCCAGCAGCTTCGGGAACAGCTTAAGCACAGATACGCAGTATTTT
TRBV6-1	TRBJ2-7	TRBD1	-	CASSTGTVPSYEQYF	TGTGCCAGCAGTACCGGGACAGTTCCATCCTACGAGCAGTACTTC
TRBV7-8	TRBJ1-3	-	-	CASSLGWGIQTGNTIYF	TGTGCCAGCAGCTTAGGCTGGGGGATACAAACTGGAAACACCATATATTTT
TRBV11-3	TRBJ2-1	-	-	CASSRGANEQFF	TGTGCCAGCAGCCGCGGGGCCAATGAGCAGTTCTTC
TRBV5-4	TRBJ2-1	-	-	CASSLNQGINNEQFF	TGTGCCAGCAGCCTCAATCAGGGAATCAACAATGAGCAGTTCTTC
TRBV28	TRBJ2-7	-	-	CASGPGQGLYEQYF	TGTGCCAGCGGGCCAGGACAGGGACTATACGAGCAGTACTTC
TRBV29-1	TRBJ1-2	TRBD1	-	CSVSGGGYGYTF	TGCAGCGTCTCAGGGGGCGGCTATGGCTACACCTTC
TRBV19	TRBJ2-4	-	-	CASSLGGLGRNIQYF	TGTGCCAGTAGTCTAGGGGGGCTCGGTAGAAACATTCAGTACTTC
TRBV5-6	TRBJ2-6	-	-	CASSFGWISGANVLTF	TGTGCCAGCAGCTTCGGATGGATATCTGGGGCCAACGTCCTGACTTTC
TRBV12-2	TRBJ2-1	-	-	CASRLARSCGESYNEQFF	TGTGCAAGTCGCTTAGCGCGAAGTTGTGGGGAGTCCTACAATGAGCAGTTCTTC
TRBV7-2	TRBJ1-1	-	-	CASTLLRGDATEAFF	TGTGCCAGCACCCTCCTCCGGGGGGATGCCACTGAAGCTTTCTTT
TRBV4-2	TRBJ2-2	-	-	CASSQVQRDTGELFF	TGTGCCAGCAGCCAAGTTCAGCGGGACACCGGGGAGCTGTTTTTT
TRBV28	TRBJ2-5	-	-	CASSSPPVETQYF	TGTGCCAGCAGTTCCCCCCCCGTGGAGACCCAGTACTTC
TRBV7-3	TRBJ2-1	TRBD1	-	CASSRKGDRQNNEQFF	TGTGCCAGCAGCCGAAAAGGGGACAGACAAAACAATGAGCAGTTCTTC
TRBV18	TRBJ2-1	TRBD2	-	CASSQISGSFTNEQFF	TGTGCCAGCTCACAAATTAGCGGGAGCTTTACCAATGAGCAGTTCTTC
TRBV10-3	TRBJ1-2	-	-	CAIGAGNYGYTF	TGTGCCATCGGGGCGGGGAACTATGGCTACACCTTC
TRBV30	TRBJ2-1	TRBD2	-	CAGTSGGLYNEQFF	TGTGCCGGTACTAGCGGTGGGCTTTACAATGAGCAGTTCTTC
TRBV28	TRBJ2-7	TRBD1	few	CASNDRVAYEQYF	TGTGCCAGCAATGACAGGGTGGCCTACGAGCAGTACTTC
TRBV7-9	TRBJ2-4	-	-	CASSFYGSPKNIQYF	TGTGCCAGCAGCTTCTACGGGAGCCCAAAAAACATTCAGTACTTC
TRBV28	TRBJ2-7	TRBD1	-	CASHNRGRSYYEQYF	TGTGCCAGCCATAACAGGGGGCGAAGTTACTACGAGCAGTACTTC
TRBV7-9	TRBJ2-1	TRBD2	-	CASAGLAAEQFF	TGTGCCAGCGCTGGGCTAGCGGCTGAGCAGTTCTTC
TRBV6-5	TRBJ1-2	-	-	CASSGRRPEYYGYTF	TGTGCCAGCAGTGGACGTCGACCCGAGTACTATGGCTACACCTTC
TRBV7-3	TRBJ2-3	TRBD2	-	CASKATAGGTDTQYF	TGTGCCAGCAAGGCTACAGCGGGGGGGACAGATACGCAGTATTTT
TRBV6-6	TRBJ2-7	TRBD2	-	CASSYRLAGIYEQYF	TGTGCCAGCAGTTACCGGCTAGCGGGGATCTACGAGCAGTACTTC
TRBV18	TRBJ2-1	-	once	CASSPPTSLAYNEQFF	TGTGCCAGCTCACCACCTACTAGCCTGGCCTACAATGAGCAGTTCTTC
TRBV5-1	TRBJ1-1	-	once	CASSLAGAANTEAFF	TGCGCCAGCAGCTTGGCGGGGGCAGCTAACACTGAAGCTTTCTTT
TRBV6-5	TRBJ1-1	-	-	CASSVTMGTEAFF	TGTGCCAGCAGTGTAACTATGGGCACTGAAGCTTTCTTT
TRBV5-1	TRBJ2-7	TRBD1	-	CASSGSLGTGVHEQYF	TGCGCCAGCAGCGGTTCGCTTGGGACAGGGGTACACGAGCAGTACTTC
TRBV9	TRBJ1-5	-	-	CASSVGDREYQPQHF	TGTGCCAGCAGCGTAGGGGATAGGGAGTATCAGCCCCAGCATTTT
TRBV7-8	TRBJ2-3	TRBD2	-	CASSQRLAGDVDTQYF	TGTGCCAGCAGCCAAAGACTAGCGGGAGATGTAGATACGCAGTATTTT
TRBV28	TRBJ1-1	-	-	CASGDSGVNTEAFF	TGTGCCAGCGGCGATTCAGGGGTGAACACTGAAGCTTTCTTT
TRBV7-9	TRBJ2-5	-	-	CASSLTRLETQYF	TGTGCCAGCAGCTTAACAAGGCTGGAGACCCAGTACTTC
TRBV5-4	TRBJ1-2	-	-	CASSSSGTFLAYGYTF	TGTGCCAGCAGCTCCTCCGGGACTTTTCTTGCCTATGGCTACACCTTC
TRBV9	TRBJ2-7	TRBD1	once	CASSVHGQGAYEQYF	TGTGCCAGCAGCGTTCACGGACAGGGGGCTTACGAGCAGTACTTC